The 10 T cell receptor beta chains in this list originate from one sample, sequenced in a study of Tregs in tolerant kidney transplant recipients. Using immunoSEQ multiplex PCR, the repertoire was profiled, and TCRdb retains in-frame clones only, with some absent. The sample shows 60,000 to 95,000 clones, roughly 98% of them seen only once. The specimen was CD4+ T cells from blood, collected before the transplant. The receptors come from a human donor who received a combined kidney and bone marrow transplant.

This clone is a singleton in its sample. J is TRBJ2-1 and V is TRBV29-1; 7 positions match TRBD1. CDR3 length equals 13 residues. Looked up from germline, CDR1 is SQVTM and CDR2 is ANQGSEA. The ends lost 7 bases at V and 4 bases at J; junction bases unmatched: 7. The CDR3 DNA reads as TGCAGCGCTGAGACAGGGCGATACAATGAGCAGTTCTTC. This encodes CSAETGRYNEQFF.

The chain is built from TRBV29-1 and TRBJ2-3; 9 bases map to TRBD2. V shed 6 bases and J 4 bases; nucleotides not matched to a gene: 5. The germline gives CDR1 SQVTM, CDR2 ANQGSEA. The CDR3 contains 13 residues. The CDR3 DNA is TGCAGCGTGAAAGGGACTAGCTCAGATACGCAGTATTTT. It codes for CSVKGTSSDTQYF.

In DNA form, the CDR3 reads TGTGCCAGTAGTATACCCGGACTAGCGGGAGGGCGGGATACGCAGTATTTT. It codes for CASSIPGLAGGRDTQYF. This rearrangement joins TRBV19 to TRBJ2-3, with 15 bases matching TRBD2. The junction had 6 bases not matched to a gene; V was cut back by 2 bases and J by 6 bases. The V gene's germline CDR1 is LNHDA and CDR2 SQIVND (reference sequence). The CDR3 has 17 amino acids.

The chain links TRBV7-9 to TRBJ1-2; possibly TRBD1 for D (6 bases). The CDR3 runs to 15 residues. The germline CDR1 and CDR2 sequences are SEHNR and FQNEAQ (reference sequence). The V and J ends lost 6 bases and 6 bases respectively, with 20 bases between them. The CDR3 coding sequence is TGTGCCAGCAGTATGGACAGCTCGATTGCACATGGCTACACCTTC. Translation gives CASSMDSSIAHGYTF.

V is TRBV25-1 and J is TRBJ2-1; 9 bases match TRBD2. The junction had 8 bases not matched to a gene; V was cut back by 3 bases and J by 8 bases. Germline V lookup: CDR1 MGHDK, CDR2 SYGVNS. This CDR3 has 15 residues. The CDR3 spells CASSETSGTGDEQFF. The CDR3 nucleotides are TGTGCCAGCAGTGAGACTAGCGGAACCGGCGATGAGCAGTTCTTC.

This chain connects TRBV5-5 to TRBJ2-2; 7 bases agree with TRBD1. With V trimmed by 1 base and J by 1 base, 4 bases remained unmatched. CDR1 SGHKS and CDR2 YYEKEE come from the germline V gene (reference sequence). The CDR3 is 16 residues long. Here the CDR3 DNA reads TGTGCCAGCAGCTTGTTTACAGGGGAGAACACCGGGGAGCTGTTTTTT. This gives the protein CASSLFTGENTGELFF. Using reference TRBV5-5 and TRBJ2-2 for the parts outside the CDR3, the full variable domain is DAGVTQSPTHLIKTRGQQVTLRCSPISGHKSVSWYQQVLGQGPQFIFQYYEKEERGRGNFPDRFSARQFPNYSSELNVNALLLGDSALYLCASSLFTGENTGELFFGEGSRLTVL.

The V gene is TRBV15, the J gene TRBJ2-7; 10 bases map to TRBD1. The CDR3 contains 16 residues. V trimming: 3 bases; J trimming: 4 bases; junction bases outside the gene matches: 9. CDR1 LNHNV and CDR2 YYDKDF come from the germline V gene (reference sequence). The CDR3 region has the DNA TGTGCCACCAGCAGTAACGCGGGACAGGGGTATTACGAGCAGTACTTC. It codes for CATSSNAGQGYYEQYF.

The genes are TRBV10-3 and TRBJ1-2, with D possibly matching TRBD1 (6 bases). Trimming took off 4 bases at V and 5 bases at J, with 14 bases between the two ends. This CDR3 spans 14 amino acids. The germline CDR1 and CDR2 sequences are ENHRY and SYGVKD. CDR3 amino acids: CAISGLEGEYGYTF. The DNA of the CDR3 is TGTGCCATCAGTGGGTTAGAGGGGGAGTATGGCTACACCTTC.

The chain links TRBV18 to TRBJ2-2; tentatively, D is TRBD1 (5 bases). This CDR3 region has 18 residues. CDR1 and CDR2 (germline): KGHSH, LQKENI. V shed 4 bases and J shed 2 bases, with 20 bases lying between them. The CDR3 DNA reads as TGTGCCAGCTCACGGATAACCAGGGAATGGTTAAACACCGGGGAGCTGTTTTTT. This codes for CASSRITREWLNTGELFF. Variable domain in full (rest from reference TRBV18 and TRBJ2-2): NAGVMQNPRHLVRRRGQEARLRCSPMKGHSHVYWYRQLPEEGLKFMVYLQKENIIDESGMPKERFSAEFPKEGPSILRIQQVVRGDSAAYFCASSRITREWLNTGELFFGEGSRLTVL.

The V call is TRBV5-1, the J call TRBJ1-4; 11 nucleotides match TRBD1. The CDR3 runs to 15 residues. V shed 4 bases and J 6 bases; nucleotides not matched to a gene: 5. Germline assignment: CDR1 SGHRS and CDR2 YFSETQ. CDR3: CASSPDRGRHEKLFF. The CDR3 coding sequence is TGCGCCAGCAGCCCGGACAGGGGGCGACATGAAAAACTGTTTTTT.